This TCR beta chain originates from a study of blood T cell repertoires in COVID-19. Across the study: The United States, Italy and Spain supplied acute and convalescent COVID-19 samples. PBMCs, B-cell-depleted T cells, or T cells were the source of the cDNA or gDNA that made up the material.

V trimming: 3 bases; J trimming: 8 bases; junction bases outside the gene matches: 10. This CDR3 is built from 15 residues. CDR1 is LGHDT, CDR2 YNNKEL, per germline (reference sequence). In the study's own analysis: Reference gene primer amplification gave nucleated cell count estimates. The method was immunoSEQ multiplex PCR; TCRdb's version includes in-frame clones alone and lacks a portion of them. V and J calls and clone size are as listed in that table; D and trimming were resolved from the DNA. Among over 200,000 clones, 87% were seen once, and the ten largest hold roughly 2%. The rearrangement links TRBV3-1 (or the pseudogene TRBV3-2) to TRBJ1-2, with 9 bases that match TRBD1. The receptor's source is a man between 35 and 55 years old with active or convalescent COVID-19. The sample comprised peripheral blood. CDR3 amino acids: CASSHPGTGTLGYTF. In nucleotides, the CDR3 is TGTGCCAGCAGCCACCCCGGGACAGGGACTTTAGGCTACACCTTC.